This T cell receptor (beta chain) was identified in a study of shared clonotypes between healthy human individuals. Libraries were prepared by immunoSEQ multiplex PCR; TCRdb keeps only in-frame clonotypes and omits some of them. The table has approximately 2.4 million clones, nearly 97% seen once. Donors had no recently reported acute infections or vaccinations and were HIV-negative. From germline, CDR1 is SEHNR and CDR2 FQNEAQ (reference sequence). The CDR3 extends over 14 amino acids. V was shortened by 5 bases and J by 3 bases, with 10 bases between the two germline ends. This TCR derives from a man aged 18 to 29 in good health. V gene TRBV7-9 combines with J gene TRBJ1-4, with TRBD1 as a possible D gene (5 bases). The sequencing sample was made of naive CD4+ T cells sorted from blood. Indicated subset: CD45RA+ positively selected. As DNA, the CDR3 is TGTGCCAGCAGCCTCAGGGCTGCTAATGAAAAACTGTTTTTT. It encodes CASSLRAANEKLFF. Full variable domain (outside the CDR3, taken from reference TRBV7-9 and TRBJ1-4): DTGVSQNPRHKITKRGQNVTFRCDPISEHNRLYWYRQTLGQGPEFLTYFQNEAQLEKSRLLSDRFSAERPKGSFSTLEIQRTEQGDSAMYLCASSLRAANEKLFFGSGTQLSVL.